This T cell receptor beta chain was identified during a study of cytomegalovirus exposure and HLA in healthy donors. Points from the study as a whole: Being productive about 90% or about 30% of the time was typical of most TCR beta V segments in an earlier analysis. With further analysis later on, most CMV-associated TCR beta chains appeared HLA-restricted. The only immune exposure information that was available was CMV serostatus.

Use of 60 Vbeta and 13 Jbeta primers characterized the PCR. Sequencing was performed with immunoSEQ multiplex PCR; in TCRdb, only in-frame clones are kept and a portion is missing. This sample has 76,000 or so clones, with about 78% found just once. The donors, nominally healthy at sampling, likely had unrecorded immune exposures. V trimming: 5 bases; J trimming: 4 bases; junction bases outside the gene matches: 2. Germline V CDR1 and CDR2: MDHEN, SYDVKM. The CDR3 runs 12 residues. As to this clone: The antigen is not known.

The sequencing input was PBMCs. The chain links TRBV28 to TRBJ2-7, with 7 bases identical to TRBD1. This receptor was obtained from a middle-aged woman in good health and CMV-seropositive. The CDR3 protein is CASSGQAYEQYF. The CDR3 nucleotides read TGTGCCAGCAGTGGACAGGCTTACGAGCAGTACTTC.